These 2 T cell receptor beta chains came from one sample sequenced in a study of blood T cell repertoires in COVID-19. Clones were read by immunoSEQ multiplex PCR, and TCRdb kept only the in-frame ones, dropping some. This sample has around 25,000 clones, with roughly 87% found just once. The sequencing sample was made of peripheral blood. The receptor set was obtained from an older man with acute or convalescent COVID-19.

The rearrangement links TRBV19 to TRBJ2-7; TRBD1 matches at 7 bases. CDR3 length equals 12 residues. CDR1 and CDR2 (germline): LNHDA, SQIVND (reference sequence). The ends lost 5 bases at V and 6 bases at J; junction bases unmatched: 4. The CDR3 loop is CASSRQGREQYF. The CDR3 nucleotides are TGTGCCAGTAGTCGACAGGGCCGCGAGCAGTACTTC.

V is TRBV6-5 and J is TRBJ2-7, with no clear D. The CDR3 length is 11 residues. The V and J ends lost 4 bases and 3 bases respectively, with 4 bases between them. Germline V CDR1 and CDR2: MNHEY, SVGAGI. CDR3 in amino acids: CASSSNYEQYF. The CDR3 bases are TGTGCCAGCAGTTCTAACTACGAGCAGTACTTC.